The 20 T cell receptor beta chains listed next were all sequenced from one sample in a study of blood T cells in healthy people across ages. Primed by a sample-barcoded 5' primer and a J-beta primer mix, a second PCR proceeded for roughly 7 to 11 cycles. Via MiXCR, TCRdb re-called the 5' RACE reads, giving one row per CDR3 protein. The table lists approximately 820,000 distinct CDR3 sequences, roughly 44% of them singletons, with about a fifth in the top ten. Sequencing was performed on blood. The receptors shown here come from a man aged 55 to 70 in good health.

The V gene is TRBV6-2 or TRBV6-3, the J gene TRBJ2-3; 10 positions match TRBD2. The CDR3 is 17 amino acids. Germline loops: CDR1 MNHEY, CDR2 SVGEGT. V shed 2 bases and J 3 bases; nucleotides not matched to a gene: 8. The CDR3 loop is CASSYGSSGGTTDTQYF. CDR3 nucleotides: TGTGCCAGCAGTTACGGTTCTAGCGGGGGAACGACAGATACGCAGTATTTT.

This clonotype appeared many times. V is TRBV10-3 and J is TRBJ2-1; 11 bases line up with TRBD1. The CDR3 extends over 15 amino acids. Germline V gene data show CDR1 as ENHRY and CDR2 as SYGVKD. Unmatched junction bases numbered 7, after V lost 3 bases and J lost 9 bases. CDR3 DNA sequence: TGTGCCATCAGTGATTCTGTAGGACAGGGGGCTGAGCAGTTCTTC. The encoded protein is CAISDSVGQGAEQFF.

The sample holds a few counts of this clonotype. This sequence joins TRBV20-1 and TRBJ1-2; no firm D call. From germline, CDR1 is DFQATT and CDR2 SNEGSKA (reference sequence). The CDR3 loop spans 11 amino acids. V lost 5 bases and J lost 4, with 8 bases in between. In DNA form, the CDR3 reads TGCAGTGCTCTCCGGGGCTATGGCTACACCTTC. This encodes CSALRGYGYTF.

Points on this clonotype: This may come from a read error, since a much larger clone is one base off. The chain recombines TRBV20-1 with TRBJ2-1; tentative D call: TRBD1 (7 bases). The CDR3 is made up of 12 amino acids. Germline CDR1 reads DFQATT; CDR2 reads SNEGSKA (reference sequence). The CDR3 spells CNAQGGRNEQFF. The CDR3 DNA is TGCAATGCTCAGGGGGGCCGGAATGAGCAGTTCTTC.

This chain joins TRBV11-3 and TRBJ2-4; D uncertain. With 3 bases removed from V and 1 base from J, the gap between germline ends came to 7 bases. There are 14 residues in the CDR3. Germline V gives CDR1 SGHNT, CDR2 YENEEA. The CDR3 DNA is TGTGCCAGCAGCTTCCCTGGGGCCAAAAACATTCAGTACTTC. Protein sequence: CASSFPGAKNIQYF.

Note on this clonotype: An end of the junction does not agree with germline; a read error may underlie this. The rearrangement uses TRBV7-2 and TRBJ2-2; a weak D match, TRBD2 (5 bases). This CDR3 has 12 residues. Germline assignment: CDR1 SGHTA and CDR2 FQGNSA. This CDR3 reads CASNLAIGGLFF. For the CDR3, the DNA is TGTGCCAGCAACTTAGCGATCGGAGGGCTGTTTTTT.

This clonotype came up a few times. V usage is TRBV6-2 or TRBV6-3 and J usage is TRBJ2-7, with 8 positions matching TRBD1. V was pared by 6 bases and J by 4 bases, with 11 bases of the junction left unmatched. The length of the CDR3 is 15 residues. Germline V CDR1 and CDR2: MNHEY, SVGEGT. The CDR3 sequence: CASRRTGSVHYEQYF. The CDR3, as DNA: TGTGCCAGCAGGAGGACAGGGTCGGTTCATTACGAGCAGTACTTC.

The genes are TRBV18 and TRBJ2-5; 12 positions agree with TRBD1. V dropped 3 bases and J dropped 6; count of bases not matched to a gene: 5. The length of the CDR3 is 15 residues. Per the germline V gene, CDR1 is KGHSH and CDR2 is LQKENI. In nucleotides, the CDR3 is TGTGCCAGCTCACCTCCGGGACAGGGGGCAAAGACCCAGTACTTC. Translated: CASSPPGQGAKTQYF.

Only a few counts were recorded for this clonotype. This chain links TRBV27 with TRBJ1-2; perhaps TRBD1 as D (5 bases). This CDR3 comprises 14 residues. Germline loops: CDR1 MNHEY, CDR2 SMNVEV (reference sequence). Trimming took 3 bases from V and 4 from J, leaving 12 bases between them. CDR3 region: CASSLWGGLYGYTF. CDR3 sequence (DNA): TGTGCCAGCAGTTTGTGGGGCGGCCTCTATGGCTACACCTTC.

The chain's CDR3 is CSARDHGEQGGNGYTF. CDR3 sequence (DNA): TGCAGTGCTAGAGATCACGGGGAACAGGGTGGAAATGGCTACACCTTC. The rearrangement uses TRBV20-1 and TRBJ1-2; possible D gene TRBD1, 6 bases. Trimming removed 0 bases at V and 6 bases at J, with 20 bases between. The CDR3 sequence is 16 residues long. Germline V gives CDR1 DFQATT, CDR2 SNEGSKA (reference sequence).

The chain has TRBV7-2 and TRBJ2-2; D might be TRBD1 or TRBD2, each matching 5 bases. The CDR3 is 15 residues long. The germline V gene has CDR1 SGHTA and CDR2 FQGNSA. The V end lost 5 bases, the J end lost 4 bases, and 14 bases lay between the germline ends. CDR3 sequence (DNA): TGTGCCAGCAGCCCAAGGGTCGGGGCCACCGGGGAGCTGTTTTTT. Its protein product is CASSPRVGATGELFF.

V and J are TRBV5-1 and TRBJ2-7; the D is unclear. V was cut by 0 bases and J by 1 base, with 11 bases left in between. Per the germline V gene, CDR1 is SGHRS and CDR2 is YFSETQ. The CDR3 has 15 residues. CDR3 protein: CASSLEPGFSYEQYF. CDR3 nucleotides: TGCGCCAGCAGCTTGGAGCCCGGGTTTTCCTACGAGCAGTACTTC.

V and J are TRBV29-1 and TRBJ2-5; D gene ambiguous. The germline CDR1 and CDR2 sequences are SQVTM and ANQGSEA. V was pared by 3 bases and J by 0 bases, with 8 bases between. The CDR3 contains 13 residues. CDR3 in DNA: TGCAGCGTTGATAGGGCAGACCAAGAGACCCAGTACTTC. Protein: CSVDRADQETQYF.

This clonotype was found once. CDR3 sequence reads: CASSGGRLSYNEQFF. The CDR3 region has the DNA TGTGCCAGCAGCGGGGGGCGGCTCTCCTACAATGAGCAGTTCTTC. The genes are TRBV9 and TRBJ2-1; D may be TRBD1 (6 bases). Germline V gives CDR1 SGDLS, CDR2 YYNGEE. The length of the CDR3 is 15 residues. Trimming left V 3 bases short and J 0 bases short, with 10 bases between.

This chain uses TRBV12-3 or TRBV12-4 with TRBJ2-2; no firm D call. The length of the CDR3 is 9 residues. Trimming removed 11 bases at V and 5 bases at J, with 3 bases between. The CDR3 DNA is TGTGCCTTTACCGGGGAGCTGTTTTTT. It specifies CAFTGELFF.

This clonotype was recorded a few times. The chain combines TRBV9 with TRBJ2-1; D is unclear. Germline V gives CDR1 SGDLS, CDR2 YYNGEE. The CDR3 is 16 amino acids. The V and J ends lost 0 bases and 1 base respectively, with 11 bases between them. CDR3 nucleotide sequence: TGTGCCAGCAGCGTAGCTGCGACGGATTCCTACAATGAGCAGTTCTTC. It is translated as CASSVAATDSYNEQFF.

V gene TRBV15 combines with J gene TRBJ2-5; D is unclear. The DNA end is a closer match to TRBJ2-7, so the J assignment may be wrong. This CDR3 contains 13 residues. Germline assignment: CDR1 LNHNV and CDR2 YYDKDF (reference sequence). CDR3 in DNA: TGTGCCACCAGCAGCCGTGGATTTTACGAGCAGTACTTC. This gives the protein CATSSRGFYEQYF.

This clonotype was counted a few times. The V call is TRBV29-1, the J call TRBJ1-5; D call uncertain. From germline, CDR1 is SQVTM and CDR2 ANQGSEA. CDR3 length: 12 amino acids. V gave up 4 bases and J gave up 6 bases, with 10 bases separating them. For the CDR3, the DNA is TGCAGCGTTGGGGCTCGAGGTCAGCCCCAGCATTTT. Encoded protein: CSVGARGQPQHF.

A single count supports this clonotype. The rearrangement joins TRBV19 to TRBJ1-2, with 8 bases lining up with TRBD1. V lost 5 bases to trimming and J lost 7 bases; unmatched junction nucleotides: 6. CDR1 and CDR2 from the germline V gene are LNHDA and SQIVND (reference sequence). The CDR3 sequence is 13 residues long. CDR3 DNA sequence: TGTGCCAGTAGTGAGGACAGGGTTAGTGGCTACACCTTC. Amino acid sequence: CASSEDRVSGYTF.

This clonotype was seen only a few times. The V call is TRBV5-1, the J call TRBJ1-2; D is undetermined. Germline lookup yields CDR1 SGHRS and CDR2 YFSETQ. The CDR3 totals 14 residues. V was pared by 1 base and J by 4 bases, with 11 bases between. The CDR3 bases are TGCGCCAGCAGCTTGAGGGCCCAACCCTATGGCTACACCTTC. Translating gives CASSLRAQPYGYTF.